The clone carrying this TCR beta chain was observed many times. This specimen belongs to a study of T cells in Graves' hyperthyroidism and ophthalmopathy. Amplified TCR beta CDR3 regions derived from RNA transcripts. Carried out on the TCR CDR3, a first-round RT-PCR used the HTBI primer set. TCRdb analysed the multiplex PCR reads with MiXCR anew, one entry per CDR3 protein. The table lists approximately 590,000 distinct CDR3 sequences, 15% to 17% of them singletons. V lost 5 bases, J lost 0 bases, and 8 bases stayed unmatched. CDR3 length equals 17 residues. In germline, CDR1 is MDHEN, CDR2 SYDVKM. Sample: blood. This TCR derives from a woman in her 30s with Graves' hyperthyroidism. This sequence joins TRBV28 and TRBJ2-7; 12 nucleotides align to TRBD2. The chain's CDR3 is CASSRGLAGYSSYEQYF. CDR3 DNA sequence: TGTGCCAGCAGTCGCGGACTAGCGGGATACAGCTCCTACGAGCAGTACTTC.